The 9 T cell receptor beta chains in this list originate from one sample, sequenced in a study of T cell changes during pregnancy in multiple sclerosis (dated by TCRdb to the late 2010s). Libraries were prepared through the immunoSEQ multiplex PCR assay. The table comes from immuneACCESS by way of TCRdb, which keeps in-frame sequences with V and J called. Part of the clones is missing from these tables; in studies checked, under half for an unresolved V gene and the rest for unknown reasons. This sample comprises about 79,000 clones, about 90% of them detected only once. The biggest ten clones account for under 0.6% of the sample. The sequencing used CD4+ T cells from peripheral blood mononuclear cells, collected in the second trimester of pregnancy. The receptors shown here come from a female donor with multiple sclerosis, enrolled in a pregnancy study.

V gene TRBV5-1 combines with J gene TRBJ1-1, with TRBD1 matching 7 bases. V gave up 1 base and J gave up 4 bases; unmatched junction bases: 1. Germline V gives CDR1 SGHRS, CDR2 YFSETQ. The CDR3 runs 13 residues. In nucleotides, the CDR3 is TGCGCCAGCAGCTTGTCAGGGGGCACTGAAGCTTTCTTT. Amino acid sequence: CASSLSGGTEAFF.

This sequence joins TRBV28 and TRBJ2-7; TRBD2 aligns across 8 bases. After removal of 6 bases from V and 4 bases from J, the junction contained 5 bases not matched to a gene. The CDR3 is made up of 13 amino acids. Germline-derived CDR1 and CDR2 are MDHEN and SYDVKM. Here the CDR3 reads CASRGLVSYEQYF. CDR3 DNA sequence: TGTGCCAGCAGGGGACTAGTCTCGTACGAGCAGTACTTC.

CDR3 nucleotides: TGTGCCAGCTCACCAGAGACAGCCAACACTGAAGCTTTCTTT. This codes for CASSPETANTEAFF. The rearrangement links TRBV18 to TRBJ1-1, with a possible D match to TRBD1 (5 bases). Germline values: CDR1 KGHSH, CDR2 LQKENI. The CDR3 has 14 amino acids. V lost 2 bases, J lost 2 bases, and 9 bases lay in between.

The chain couples TRBV18 to TRBJ1-6; 7 bases fit TRBD1. Germline V gives CDR1 KGHSH, CDR2 LQKENI. V lost 5 bases and J lost 7; bases outside the gene matches: 8. The CDR3 length is 15 residues. CDR3 loop: CASSAYRGENSPLHF. The CDR3 DNA sequence: TGTGCCAGCTCAGCATACAGGGGAGAGAATTCACCCCTCCACTTT. The variable domain in full, completed from reference TRBV18 and TRBJ1-6, reads NAGVMQNPRHLVRRRGQEARLRCSPMKGHSHVYWYRQLPEEGLKFMVYLQKENIIDESGMPKERFSAEFPKEGPSILRIQQVVRGDSAAYFCASSAYRGENSPLHFGNGTRLTVT.

The rearrangement links TRBV11-2 to TRBJ2-2; D ambiguous. This CDR3 has 15 residues. Germline CDR1 reads SGHAT; CDR2 reads FQNNGV. Trimming pared 0 bases from V and 4 bases from J, leaving 9 bases between. CDR3 nucleotide sequence: TGTGCCAGCAGCTTAGATGTTACTGGCACCGGGGAGCTGTTTTTT. Translated: CASSLDVTGTGELFF.

The chain joins TRBV9 to TRBJ2-1; the match to TRBD2 covers 14 bases. This CDR3 contains 17 residues. The J segment lost 8 bases and the V segment lost 4 bases, leaving 11 bases of the junction unmatched. Germline assignment: CDR1 SGDLS and CDR2 YYNGEE. The CDR3 region is CASSPDMGLAGVDEQFF. CDR3 DNA: TGTGCCAGCAGCCCCGACATGGGACTAGCGGGAGTAGATGAGCAGTTCTTC.

The CDR3 sequence is CASSESGLAGNEQYF. Written as DNA, the CDR3 is TGTGCCAGCAGTGAATCTGGACTAGCGGGTAATGAGCAGTACTTC. The V call is TRBV25-1, the J call TRBJ2-7; 11 bases fit TRBD2. V lost 1 base, J lost 7 bases, and 6 bases stayed unmatched. Germline values: CDR1 MGHDK, CDR2 SYGVNS. The CDR3 sequence is 15 residues long.

The chain links TRBV20-1 to TRBJ1-1; TRBD1 is a possible D gene (6 bases). Deletions cut 3 bases from V and 8 bases from J, with 10 bases between. There are 11 residues in the CDR3. CDR1 DFQATT and CDR2 SNEGSKA come from the germline V gene (reference sequence). The CDR3 DNA follows: TGCAGTGCTAGTGGGGGACAAGAAGCTTTCTTT. It codes for CSASGGQEAFF.

This rearrangement joins TRBV19 to TRBJ1-1; 7 nucleotides line up with TRBD1. V dropped 7 bases and J dropped 5; count of bases not matched to a gene: 19. The germline CDR1 and CDR2 sequences are LNHDA and SQIVND (reference sequence). The CDR3 has 17 amino acids. The CDR3 DNA sequence: TGTGCCAGTATTCCACCCCAATTGGACAGGCTGGGGACTGAAGCTTTCTTT. This sequence encodes CASIPPQLDRLGTEAFF. Variable domain in full (rest from reference TRBV19 and TRBJ1-1): DGGITQSPKYLFRKEGQNVTLSCEQNLNHDAMYWYRQDPGQGLRLIYYSQIVNDFQKGDIAEGYSVSREKKESFPLTVTSAQKNPTAFYLCASIPPQLDRLGTEAFFGQGTRLTVV.